The 14 T cell receptor beta chains in this list originate from one sample, sequenced in a study of T-cell memory formation after mild COVID-19. TCRdb re-called the 5' RACE reads with MiXCR, one entry per CDR3 protein. Of under 700,000 distinct CDR3 sequences in the sample, around 20% were seen once. The sequenced material came from PBMCs or a T cell subset sorted from them (not recorded which). These receptors were collected from an adult woman who had mild COVID-19 (a few samples of this study predate the infection). Cell type and time point are not known.

This clonotype was detected only a few times. The chain is built from TRBV6-2 or TRBV6-3 and TRBJ1-1; no firm D call. Germline CDR1 MNHEY, CDR2 SVGEGT. Trimming took off 6 bases at V and 1 base at J, with 9 bases between the two ends. This CDR3 spans 13 amino acids. The CDR3 bases are TGTGCCAGCAGGAGGCGGTGGAACACTGAAGCTTTCTTT. This sequence encodes CASRRRWNTEAFF.

This clonotype was seen only a few times. This chain joins TRBV20-1 and TRBJ2-3; 7 positions match TRBD2. The germline V gene has CDR1 DFQATT and CDR2 SNEGSKA (reference sequence). The V gene end was trimmed by 6 bases and the J gene end by 4 bases; junction bases not matched to a gene: 4. This CDR3 comprises 12 residues. CDR3: CSAHRGADTQYF. For the CDR3, the DNA is TGCAGTGCCCACCGGGGGGCAGATACGCAGTATTTT.

The chain joins TRBV6-5 to TRBJ2-6; 7 nucleotides match TRBD1. The CDR3 length is 15 residues. J was trimmed by 4 bases and V by 5 bases; bases with no gene match: 5. Germline values: CDR1 MNHEY, CDR2 SVGAGI. The CDR3 sequence: CASSKTGLGANVLTF. CDR3 DNA sequence: TGTGCCAGCAGTAAGACAGGGTTAGGGGCCAACGTCCTGACTTTC.

V gene TRBV3-1 combines with J gene TRBJ2-7; D is ambiguous. The V gene lost 1 base and the J gene lost 4 bases, with 14 bases spanning the gap. The CDR3 sequence is 15 residues long. CDR1 and CDR2 from the germline V gene are LGHDT and YNNKEL (reference sequence). The CDR3 DNA follows: TGTGCCAGCAGCCAAGGGGTCCAGGCTGAATACGAGCAGTACTTC. Translation gives CASSQGVQAEYEQYF.

This clonotype was detected only a few times. This chain links TRBV4-3 with TRBJ2-1, with D tentatively TRBD1 (6 bases). CDR1 and CDR2 from the germline V gene are LGHNA and YSLEER. The CDR3 spans 17 residues. Trimming pared 1 base from V and 7 bases from J, leaving 20 bases between. The CDR3 DNA reads as TGCGCCAGCAGCCAAGGTGCTGCGACAGGCCGCGGAAATGAGCAGTTCTTC. Its protein product is CASSQGAATGRGNEQFF.

The rearrangement links TRBV5-6 to TRBJ1-2; 7 bases are a match to TRBD1. V gave up 4 bases and J gave up 4 bases; unmatched junction bases: 10. Looked up from germline, CDR1 is SGHDT and CDR2 is YYEEEE. The CDR3 spans 15 residues. CDR3 residues: CASSHPTGWLYGYTF. In DNA, the CDR3 is TGTGCCAGCAGCCACCCGACAGGGTGGCTCTATGGCTACACCTTC.

This clonotype is a singleton in its sample. The rearrangement joins TRBV10-3 to TRBJ2-3; 9 nucleotides align to TRBD2. This CDR3 contains 14 residues. From germline, CDR1 is ENHRY and CDR2 SYGVKD. V shed 11 bases, J shed 1 base, and the junction held 7 bases outside the gene matches. In nucleotides, the CDR3 is TGTGCCTCCCAGAGGACTAGCGGCACAGATACGCAGTATTTT. It translates to CASQRTSGTDTQYF.

This clonotype was detected many times. V usage is TRBV9 and J usage is TRBJ1-1, with a possible D match to TRBD1 (6 bases). The CDR3 extends over 14 amino acids. V lost 3 bases, J lost 1 base, and 10 bases lay in between. Germline V gene lookup returns CDR1 SGDLS and CDR2 YYNGEE. The CDR3: CASSGLGQNTEAFF. CDR3 sequence (DNA): TGTGCCAGCAGCGGCCTGGGACAGAACACTGAAGCTTTCTTT.

The V and J genes are TRBV5-1 and TRBJ2-7; 10 nucleotides line up with TRBD1. The germline CDR1 and CDR2 sequences are SGHRS and YFSETQ. V lost 4 bases to trimming and J lost 5 bases; unmatched junction nucleotides: 9. CDR3 size: 15 residues. As DNA, the CDR3 is TGCGCCAGCAGCGTTGCGGGACAGGGGAGCCACGAGCAGTACTTC. Its translation is CASSVAGQGSHEQYF.

This chain uses TRBV6-2 or TRBV6-3 with TRBJ2-1; unclear D gene. Per germline, CDR1 MNHEY and CDR2 SVGEGT. This CDR3 has 12 residues. V was clipped by 8 bases and J by 8 bases, with 13 bases between them. The CDR3 is CASARKSYEQFF. CDR3 coding DNA: TGTGCCAGCGCTCGTAAGAGCTATGAGCAGTTCTTC.

The sample holds a few counts of this clonotype. The J gene is TRBJ1-2, the V gene TRBV20-1; 7 bases are a match to TRBD1. Germline values: CDR1 DFQATT, CDR2 SNEGSKA (reference sequence). V lost 6 bases and J lost 8; bases outside the gene matches: 9. This CDR3 spans 12 amino acids. The CDR3 coding sequence is TGCAGTGCGTTGACAGGGAAGCAAGGCTACACCTTC. It encodes CSALTGKQGYTF.

In its sample, this clonotype was seen a few times. The chain has TRBV20-1 and TRBJ1-6, with D unclear. The germline V and J ends were trimmed by 0 bases and 7 bases, with 7 bases remaining between them. The CDR3 is 13 residues long. Germline CDR1 DFQATT, CDR2 SNEGSKA (reference sequence). CDR3 DNA sequence: TGCAGTGCTAGAGATACGGGGAATTCACCCCTCCACTTT. As protein: CSARDTGNSPLHF.

There are a few counts of this clonotype. CDR3 residues: CASSLDPLEGNTIYF. For the CDR3, the DNA is TGCGCCAGCAGCTTGGACCCTCTTGAAGGAAACACCATATATTTT. This chain connects TRBV5-1 to TRBJ1-3; no clear D gene. Per germline, CDR1 SGHRS and CDR2 YFSETQ. V dropped 0 bases and J dropped 4 bases, with 11 bases sitting between them. CDR3 size: 15 residues.

There are a few counts of this clonotype. This chain joins TRBV7-3 and TRBJ2-3; D assignment may be TRBD1 or TRBD2 (5 bases each). This CDR3 has 14 amino acids. Trimming removed 4 bases from V and 4 bases from J, with 12 bases in between. Per the germline V gene, CDR1 is SGHTA and CDR2 is FQGTGA. For the CDR3, the DNA is TGTGCCAGCAGCTCCCATGGGGGAGCAGATACGCAGTATTTT. Translated: CASSSHGGADTQYF.